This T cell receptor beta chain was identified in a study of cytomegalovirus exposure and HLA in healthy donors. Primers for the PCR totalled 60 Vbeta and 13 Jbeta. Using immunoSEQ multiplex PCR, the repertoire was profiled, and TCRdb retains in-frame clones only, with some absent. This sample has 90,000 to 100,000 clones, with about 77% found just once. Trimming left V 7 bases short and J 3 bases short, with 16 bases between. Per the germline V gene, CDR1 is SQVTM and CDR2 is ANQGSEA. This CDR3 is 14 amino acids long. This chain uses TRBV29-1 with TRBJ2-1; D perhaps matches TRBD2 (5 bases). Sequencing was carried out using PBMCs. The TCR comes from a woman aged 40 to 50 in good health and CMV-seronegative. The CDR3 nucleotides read TGCAGCGGGGATGAGGGCACCAACTACAATGAGCAGTTCTTC. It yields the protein CSGDEGTNYNEQFF.